These 4 T cell receptor beta chains were all obtained from the same sample, sequenced in a study of beta chain features in type 1 diabetes. These receptors' targets are unknown. The study's findings and limits: All four CD4+ subsets of Type 1 diabetes patients contained TCRB CDR3s that were moderately but significantly shorter.

The study reverse transcribed the entire isolated RNA, so it sequenced expressed TCRB transcripts. Assay: immunoSEQ multiplex PCR; the TCRdb copy retains only in-frame clones and omits some. Here the sample spans hundreds of thousands of clones, more than 12% being singletons. Sequencing input: naive CD4+ T cells from blood. The receptors were sampled from a man aged 18 to 30 with type 1 diabetes.

This clone was detected only a few times. The CDR3 loop reads CASSQSRGTQYF. CDR3 nucleotides: TGTGCCAGCAGCCAATCACGTGGGACCCAGTACTTC. This chain links TRBV4-2 with TRBJ2-5; D call uncertain. This CDR3 has 12 residues. V lost 2 bases to trimming and J lost 7 bases, with 8 bases between them. The germline gives CDR1 LGHNA, CDR2 YNFKEQ.

The chain joins TRBV5-6 to TRBJ2-1; tentative D call: TRBD2 (6 bases). The V and J ends lost 4 bases and 7 bases respectively, with 27 bases between them. The CDR3 has 18 amino acids. The germline V gene has CDR1 SGHDT and CDR2 YYEEEE. This CDR3 is CASSPLMAGGIIRNEQFF. The CDR3 DNA is TGTGCCAGCAGCCCTCTTATGGCCGGGGGAATCATTAGGAATGAGCAGTTCTTC. The full variable domain, completed using reference TRBV5-6 and TRBJ2-1, is DAGVTQSPTHLIKTRGQQVTLRCSPKSGHDTVSWYQQALGQGPQFIFQYYEEEERQRGNFPDRFSGHQFPNYSSELNVNALLLGDSALYLCASSPLMAGGIIRNEQFFGPGTRLTVL.

This clone was counted only a few times. The chain uses TRBV30 and TRBJ1-1; maybe TRBD1 (6 bases). The CDR3 length is 15 residues. Germline V CDR1 and CDR2: GTSNPN, SVGIG (reference sequence). The V and J ends lost 1 base and 3 bases respectively, with 15 bases between them. The CDR3 sequence: CAWSAYRVADTEAFF. CDR3 coding DNA: TGTGCCTGGAGTGCCTACAGGGTGGCGGACACTGAAGCTTTCTTT.

This chain connects TRBV10-3 to TRBJ1-1, with a possible D match to TRBD1 (6 bases). This CDR3 region has 16 residues. CDR1 and CDR2 from the germline V gene are ENHRY and SYGVKD. V lost 3 bases, J lost 4 bases, and 18 bases lay in between. The CDR3 coding sequence is TGTGCCATCAGTGAAAGGACCTCCGGAGGGGGCACTGAAGCTTTCTTT. Its protein product is CAISERTSGGGTEAFF.